This T cell receptor (beta chain) was obtained from a study of cytomegalovirus exposure and HLA in healthy donors (dated by TCRdb to 2017 to 2019). As for the study more broadly: An earlier analysis of 587 of the donors reported over 250 Gb of sequence data and around 110 million unique TCR beta sequences obtained from roughly 180 million T cells. The study combined high-throughput TCR immunosequencing, statistical association of individual TCRs with disease status, and machine learning to predict cytomegalovirus infection status. The study profiled the T cell repertoires of fewer than 850 subjects by immunosequencing and related them to cytomegalovirus serostatus. The genetic ancestry cluster associated with self-reported Caucasian donors included 81% of the 398 genotyped donors. The study aimed to test whether signatures of past pathogen exposure could be identified by cataloging public T cell receptors. Donor age, sex, ethnicity and CMV serostatus were collected together with the repertoire data. Typing coverage varied by locus: roughly 629-630 donors for A, B, C, DRB1 and DQB1; approximately 500 for DQA1; approximately 610 for DPA1; approximately 470 for DPB1. About five DR-DQ haplotypes were treated as single units for association and clustering because of strong linkage in the cohort. HLA typing covered class I and class II loci at four-digit resolution. Besides the first cohort of approximately 710 subjects, a separate validation cohort made up of roughly 130 different subjects was used. A later genetic analysis took genome-wide SNP genotypes for about three fifths of the 666 donors and used that subset as a discovery cohort. A later analysis re-analyzed previously published TCR beta repertoires from 550 to 700 donors and added high-resolution HLA genotyping to study TCR occurrence patterns. The later analysis used no new phenotypic data to find candidate immune exposures, relying instead on TCR beta sequences and their occurrence across donors. All discovery cohort repertoires had been generated using a single sequencing platform. Among 350 to 400 genotyped donors of the cohort, an average of approximately 230,000 unique TCR beta nucleotide sequences were sequenced per donor, 15% to 20% of them non-productive. An early release covering 550 to 650 HLA-typed donors comprised about 320 gigabases of sequencing data and tens of millions of unique TCR sequences. An earlier analysis of some 600 of the donors applied high-throughput TCR beta sequencing to assess whether each TCR beta V gene segment acted as functional or pseudogenic.

With regard to this clone: Its binding antigen is unknown. No qualities accompany the bases; no much larger clone lies one base away.

In total, 500 to 700 healthy bone marrow donors made up the cohort. Cohort members were all nominally healthy when sampled, although unrecorded immune exposures were likely present. The donor tested CMV seronegative and was one of the 352 seronegative cohort members. Every donor gave a peripheral blood sample, and the peripheral blood mononuclear cells from that sample were used for TCR beta sequencing. Genomic DNA extraction from the blood cell samples was performed with the Qiagen DNeasy Blood Extraction Kit. Overall study results and their limits: In a later analysis, several top co-occurrence clusters were reported to appear linked to parvovirus B19, influenza, CMV and Epstein-Barr virus. It was suggested by the authors that the approach could potentially be generalized to other disease states and immunological phenotypes. Correlated functional status among segregating V segments might reflect linkage disequilibrium, but an unknown experimental factor could not be ruled out. The study listed 164 TCR beta chains as associated with cytomegalovirus. Because counts were too low, some 17 rarely observed V segments, including chromosome 9 orphons, were left out of the earlier analysis of 500 to 750 of the donors. In a later analysis, HLA-associated TCR beta chains were found to be more clonally expanded and to have lower generation probabilities than equally common non-associated chains. Strong co-occurrence of HLA alleles, especially DR and DQ, made assigning TCR associations to individual alleles difficult. Some IMGT-functional V segments, including TRBV6-2 and TRBV6-3, could not be distinguished by the 87-base-pair reads and were therefore excluded. Because some donors lacked HLA typing at each locus, the association tests relied only on the typed subset. For the cohort, immune exposure information was limited to CMV serostatus. Roughly uniform sequencing depth across donors was assumed in presence/absence analyses, although this assumption may not hold. In a later analysis, most CMV-associated TCR beta chains were found to appear HLA-restricted, with HLA associations seemingly driven largely by CMV exposure. A further reported finding was that TCR beta sequences accurately predicted the HLA-A and HLA-B alleles for most subjects in the first cohort. A cluster of highly shared sequence variants was judged likely to represent a technical artifact of the sequencing pipeline. In an earlier analysis of 500 to 650 of the donors, most TCR beta V segments appeared in productive rearrangements about 87% or about 30% of the time, broadly matching IMGT annotations. In a later genetic analysis, a missense DCLRE1C variant was associated with V-gene and J-gene trimming of TCR beta chains, and the association was replicated in an independent cohort. Across donors, most TCR sequences were observed very rarely, whereas some public TCRs were present in many individuals. A later genetic analysis reported fewer N-insertions in productive TCRs among donors in an Asian-associated ancestry cluster than the approximately 670-donor mean. The classifier was reported to diagnose cytomegalovirus status with high specificity and sensitivity in both the original cohort and the validation cohort. In vitro tests confirmed that a few of the cytomegalovirus-associated TCR beta chains recognize cytomegalovirus antigens. According to a later analysis, TCR association rates differed among HLA loci, with DRB1 alleles showing the most associated TCRs and HLA-C alleles showing the fewest. In this cohort, only TCR beta chains were sequenced, and detectable features were limited by the absence of alpha or paired-chain data. In a later analysis, over 15,000 TCR beta sequences were associated with specific HLA alleles at a false discovery rate of 0.05.

The method was the immunoSEQ multiplex PCR assay. The multiplex PCR relied on a mix of 60 forward primers for TCR Vbeta segments and 13 reverse primers for TCR Jbeta segments. A multiplex PCR assay on genomic DNA amplified the CDR3 region of rearranged TCR beta genes. On the Illumina HiSeq System, the amplified TCR beta libraries were sequenced as 87-base-pair reads. Per the authors' processing: A later analysis tallied 80 million to 95 million unique TCR beta chains across the 700 or so repertoires, and approximately 9.9 million of those chains were shared by two or more donors. Raw reads were error-corrected and collapsed into unique sequences with a nearest-neighbor algorithm that merged closely related sequences to remove PCR and sequencing errors. V, D and J gene segments were assigned by aligning CDR3 sequences to IMGT reference sequences. For a sequence to be retained, a match of at least six nucleotides to both a V gene segment and a J gene segment was required. A rearrangement was called productive if the CDR3 had no stop codons and remained in frame with V and J, and every other rearrangement was called non-productive. Following IMGT convention, CDR3 was defined as the stretch from the second conserved V-encoded cysteine up to the conserved J-encoded phenylalanine. Sequences without an unambiguous match to a single V gene segment were excluded from the earlier analysis of about 630 of the donors. An earlier analysis of around 600 of the donors classified V segments as functional when productive rearrangements were above 56.7% and as segregating when the standard deviation between donors was above 5%. A statistical classification framework was built to diagnose cytomegalovirus status from the catalog of TCR beta chain sequences. In a later analysis, V and J genes were assigned by comparing TCR nucleotide sequences against IMGT/GENE-DB human TR gene sequences. Using the TCRdist pipeline, a later analysis assigned CDR3 sequences along with most-parsimonious VDJ recombination scenarios. In a later analysis, each TCR beta chain was defined by its CDR3 amino acid sequence together with its V-gene family, and reads lacking a unique V-gene family were excluded. As a way to deal with suspected cross-contamination and a sequencing artifact, a later analysis dropped 450 to 700 nucleotide sequences that were highly shared and had low generation probability. For each public chain, a later analysis derived a clonal expansion index from normalized ranks of inferred template counts within each repertoire. A later analysis computed generation probabilities with a VDJ recombination model fitted to out-of-frame rearrangements, and checked the results against IGoR. In a later analysis, TCR-TCR, TCR-HLA and TCR-CMV co-occurrence was scored with hypergeometric tests, and a repertoire-size bias correction was applied to TCR pairs. In a later analysis, false discovery rates were estimated by permuting HLA or CMV assignments 20 times. A later analysis grouped co-occurring TCRs with DBSCAN, adding TCRdist sequence similarity when clustering within HLA-allele-positive subsets. Repertoires with fewer than 30,000 or more than 120,000 public chains, plus five repertoires with anomalous nucleotide sharing, were excluded from co-occurrence clustering. Drawn from immuneACCESS, this table holds only the in-frame rearrangements with V and J called that TCRdb kept. Clones are partly lost; checked studies trace under half to an unresolved V gene and leave the rest unexplained. V and J calls plus clone size are reproduced from that table; the DNA served to infer D and trimming. The sample table lists approximately 100,000 clones, about four fifths of them with a count of one. Of the sample, approximately 2% falls within the top ten clones.

Deletion took 1 base off V and 7 bases off J, with a span of 10 bases between the germline ends. Measured from the cysteine to the phenylalanine, the CDR3 is 14 residues long. Only CDR3 DNA is held: 42 bases, read in frame from base 1. For CDR1 and CDR2, the germline V gene (reference sequence) lists SEHNR and FQNEAQ. Sequenced sample: PBMCs. The clonotype was recovered from a woman in her thirties or forties in good health and CMV-seronegative. The sequence links TRBV7-9 to TRBJ2-2, and perhaps TRBD1 as D gene, on 5 matching bases. The DNA sequence follows: TGTGCCAGCAGCTTAGGGCGACAGAGCGGGGAGCTGTTTTTT. Translated, it gives CASSLGRQSGELFF.